Below are 15 T cell receptor beta chains sequenced from a single sample in a study of T cell responses to AZD1222 COVID-19 vaccine. The assay was immunoSEQ multiplex PCR, and TCRdb's table has in-frame clones only and misses some. The profile shows about 180,000 clones, 85% to 90% of them singletons. This sample comprised peripheral blood, obtained 28 days after the second dose of the MenACWY control vaccine. Source of these receptors: an adult who received the MenACWY meningococcal vaccine as a control.

The gene calls are TRBV19 and TRBJ1-1; a weak D match, TRBD1 (6 bases). The germline CDR1 and CDR2 sequences are LNHDA and SQIVND (reference sequence). The CDR3 has 13 residues. V shed 0 bases and J shed 5 bases, with 7 bases lying between them. For the CDR3, the DNA is TGTGCCAGTAGTATAGACAGGGGAACTGAAGCTTTCTTT. Its translation: CASSIDRGTEAFF. Full variable domain (outside the CDR3, taken from reference TRBV19 and TRBJ1-1): DGGITQSPKYLFRKEGQNVTLSCEQNLNHDAMYWYRQDPGQGLRLIYYSQIVNDFQKGDIAEGYSVSREKKESFPLTVTSAQKNPTAFYLCASSIDRGTEAFFGQGTRLTVV.

The V and J genes are TRBV7-2 and TRBJ1-2; 8 nucleotides match TRBD1. V lost 4 bases, J lost 8 bases, and 9 bases stayed unmatched. This CDR3 contains 14 residues. The germline CDR1 and CDR2 sequences are SGHTA and FQGNSA. The CDR3 DNA reads as TGTGCCAGCAGCTCCGAAGGACAGGGAGGAGGCTACACCTTC. Translated, it gives CASSSEGQGGGYTF.

J is TRBJ2-6 and V is TRBV2; 8 bases are shared with TRBD1. This CDR3 has 17 amino acids. The trim removed 2 bases at V and 0 bases at J, leaving 3 bases unmatched. The germline V gene encodes CDR1 SNHLY and CDR2 FYNNEI. CDR3 sequence reads: CASSEQGASSGANVLTF. Here the CDR3 DNA reads TGTGCCAGCAGTGAACAGGGGGCCTCCTCTGGGGCCAACGTCCTGACTTTC.

The chain recombines TRBV20-1 with TRBJ1-3, with no clear D. The CDR3 loop spans 11 amino acids. CDR1 DFQATT and CDR2 SNEGSKA come from the germline V gene (reference sequence). Between the trimmed V and J ends, which lost 6 bases and 4 bases, there was a span of 7 bases. The CDR3 coding sequence is TGCAGTGCCACACAGGGAAACACCATATATTTT. This gives the protein CSATQGNTIYF.

This chain connects TRBV30 to TRBJ2-1, with 7 nucleotides matching TRBD2. The J segment lost 2 bases and the V segment lost 5 bases, leaving 0 bases of the junction unmatched. This CDR3 has 12 amino acids. Germline V gene sequence: CDR1 GTSNPN, CDR2 SVGIG (reference sequence). In DNA, the CDR3 is TGTGCCTGGGCGGGAGCCTACAATGAGCAGTTCTTC. Translating gives CAWAGAYNEQFF.

The chain combines TRBV19 with TRBJ2-7; tentatively, D is TRBD1 (6 bases). V shed 4 bases and J shed 3 bases, with 16 bases lying between them. Germline lookup yields CDR1 LNHDA and CDR2 SQIVND (reference sequence). The CDR3 length is 15 residues. CDR3 residues: CASSRGHDRIYEQYF. CDR3 in DNA: TGTGCCAGTAGTAGGGGCCATGACAGGATCTACGAGCAGTACTTC.

V gene TRBV15 combines with J gene TRBJ2-5; D is possibly TRBD1 or TRBD2 (5 bases each). The CDR3 contains 15 residues. Germline loops: CDR1 LNHNV, CDR2 YYDKDF (reference sequence). Trimming stripped 5 bases from V and 0 bases from J, with 13 bases between. The CDR3 coding sequence is TGTGCCACCAGCCCTCCCCCGGGGCACCAAGAGACCCAGTACTTC. It encodes CATSPPPGHQETQYF. The full variable domain, its missing parts supplied by reference TRBV15 and TRBJ2-5, is DAMVIQNPRYQVTQFGKPVTLSCSQTLNHNVMYWYQQKSSQAPKLLFHYYDKDFNNEADTPDNFQSRRPNTSFCFLDIRSPGLGDTAMYLCATSPPPGHQETQYFGPGTRLLVL.

This clone was seen more than once but under ten times. No DNA is shown, since the ends of the CDR3 on it are uncertain; the CDR3 is the one TCRdb lists. The rearrangement links TRBV10-1 to TRBJ2-7. The CDR3 spans 20 amino acids, including both terminal residues. Germline-derived CDR1 and CDR2 are WNHNN and SYGVQD (reference sequence). This CDR3 is CASSESQFFGGKPFTYEQYF.

The CDR3 here is CASSESGGVETQYF. The CDR3 DNA reads as TGCGCCAGCAGTGAGTCGGGCGGAGTGGAGACCCAGTACTTC. The V and J genes are TRBV10-1 and TRBJ2-5, with D unresolved. Germline values: CDR1 WNHNN, CDR2 SYGVQD (reference sequence). The V gene lost 0 bases and the J gene lost 5 bases, with 10 bases spanning the gap. The CDR3 is made up of 14 amino acids.

There are a few counts of this clone. This chain connects TRBV18 to TRBJ1-1; no reliable D call. V was shortened by 5 bases and J by 2 bases, with 9 bases between the two germline ends. The V gene's germline CDR1 is KGHSH and CDR2 LQKENI. This CDR3 region has 13 residues. In nucleotides, the CDR3 is TGTGCCAGCTCAAACCAGCCTAACACTGAAGCTTTCTTT. It is translated as CASSNQPNTEAFF.

V usage is TRBV28 and J usage is TRBJ1-2, with D tentatively TRBD1 (6 bases). Germline assignment: CDR1 MDHEN and CDR2 SYDVKM. This CDR3 is built from 16 residues. Trimming took off 8 bases at V and 4 bases at J, with 23 bases between the two ends. CDR3 loop: CASLARGSEGAYGYTF. In nucleotides, the CDR3 is TGTGCCAGCTTAGCCAGGGGAAGTGAGGGAGCCTATGGCTACACCTTC.

The V gene is TRBV12-3 or TRBV12-4, the J gene TRBJ1-2; D uncertain. V was clipped by 3 bases and J by 7 bases, with 9 bases between them. The CDR3 has 12 amino acids. As DNA, the CDR3 is TGTGCCAGCAGTTTTTTAGGAGCTGGCTACACCTTC. Amino acids: CASSFLGAGYTF.

The V call is TRBV6-5, the J call TRBJ1-2; D perhaps matches TRBD1 (5 bases). The germline gives CDR1 MNHEY, CDR2 SVGAGI. Trimming removed 4 bases from V and 4 bases from J, with 10 bases in between. This CDR3 is 13 amino acids long. The CDR3 protein is CASSSGTRYGYTF. In nucleotides, the CDR3 is TGTGCCAGCAGTTCAGGGACTCGCTATGGCTACACCTTC.

J is TRBJ2-2 and V is TRBV15; D is tentatively TRBD1 or TRBD2 (5 bases each). This CDR3 comprises 14 residues. V dropped 5 bases and J dropped 5 bases, with 12 bases sitting between them. The germline gives CDR1 LNHNV, CDR2 YYDKDF (reference sequence). DNA for the CDR3: TGTGCCACCAGCGTACGACAGCGGACCGGGGAGCTGTTTTTT. Protein sequence: CATSVRQRTGELFF.

This chain connects TRBV19 to TRBJ1-4; the D gene is possibly TRBD1 (5 bases). Trimming left V 1 base short and J 10 bases short, with 19 bases between. CDR3 size: 16 residues. The germline V gene encodes CDR1 LNHDA and CDR2 SQIVND (reference sequence). The CDR3 nucleotides are TGTGCCAGTAGTATAGCTTTTCGGGGTGACAGCGGAAAACTGTTTTTT. It codes for CASSIAFRGDSGKLFF.